What follows are 2 T cell receptor beta chains derived from one specimen sequenced in a study of cytomegalovirus exposure and HLA in healthy donors. Method: immunoSEQ multiplex PCR; TCRdb's copy keeps in-frame clones and lacks some. The data show 120,000 or so clones, with about 88% seen just once and about 1% held by the top ten. Input material: PBMCs. The origin of the receptors is a woman between 18 and 30 years old in good health and CMV-seronegative.

The chain links TRBV15 to TRBJ1-2; 8 positions match TRBD1. With V trimmed by 1 base and J by 3 bases, 1 base remained unmatched. Germline lookup yields CDR1 LNHNV and CDR2 YYDKDF (reference sequence). The CDR3 sequence is 14 residues long. CDR3 nucleotides: TGTGCCACCAGCAGAGGGGGACAGGACTATGGCTACACCTTC. The encoded protein is CATSRGGQDYGYTF.

This sequence joins TRBV7-2 and TRBJ2-7; 14 bases agree with TRBD2. CDR3 length: 14 amino acids. V lost 4 bases, J lost 5 bases, and 1 base stayed unmatched. The germline V gene encodes CDR1 SGHTA and CDR2 FQGNSA. The CDR3, as DNA: TGTGCCAGCAGCTCGGGACTAGCGGGAGACGAGCAGTACTTC. Its protein is CASSSGLAGDEQYF.